This TCR beta chain is from a study of PD-L1 blockade in urothelial cancer. As for the study in general: Atezolizumab therapy began for patients at some point between 2014 and 2016, dosed at 1,200 mg intravenously every 3 weeks. Findings of the study overall: Expansion of tumor-associated blood clones at 3 weeks was greater in durable-benefit patients.

The data were produced by immunoSEQ multiplex PCR, yet TCRdb's version contains in-frame clones alone and is incomplete. The sample shows 20,000 to 25,000 clones, around nine tenths of them seen only once. On this clone itself: Its matching antigen is unknown.

The CDR3 runs to 16 residues. Time point noted: peripheral blood 6 weeks after treatment start. The sequence derives from a woman aged 55-69 years with urothelial cancer. The chain has TRBV21-1 and TRBJ2-2; the table assigns TRBD2, which was not confirmed against the DNA. TRBV21-1 is deemed a pseudogene. The sample was PBMCs, taken around atezolizumab (anti-PD-L1) treatment. Here the CDR3 reads CASSKGLAENTGELFF. The CDR3 nucleotides read TGTGCCAGCAGCAAAGGACTAGCGGAGAACACCGGGGAGCTGTTTTTT.